This TCR beta chain was found in a study of blood T cell repertoires in COVID-19. How the authors handled the data: Amplified reference gene primers provided the basis for estimating nucleated cell counts. Repertoires were generated with immunoSEQ multiplex PCR, while TCRdb's copy carries only in-frame clones and drops some. Clone size and the V and J calls come from that table; the DNA yielded D and trimming. The table shows under 200,000 clones, with 85% occurring only once. This CDR3 spans 15 amino acids. V lost 5 bases and J lost 4, with 17 bases in between. Germline loops: CDR1 SEHNR, CDR2 FQNEAQ (reference sequence).

This TCR derives from a woman between 45 and 60 years old with COVID-19, enrolled during active disease. The chain recombines TRBV7-9 with TRBJ1-1; D is perhaps TRBD1 (6 bases). Specimen: peripheral blood. The CDR3 sequence: CASSRRQELSTEAFF. The CDR3 DNA reads TGTGCCAGCAGCCGACGACAGGAGTTGAGCACTGAAGCTTTCTTT.